The T cell receptor (beta chain) under discussion was sequenced for a study of blood T cells in healthy people across ages. Ranging in age from about 6 to 95, the donors were healthy Caucasian individuals from Russia. PBMCs were isolated at a quantity of at least 7 million per sample. The second PCR ran 7 to 11 cycles with a sample-barcoded 5' primer and J-beta primers. TCRdb reprocessed the 5' RACE reads via MiXCR and lists one record per CDR3 protein. The sample consists of around 800,000 distinct CDR3 sequences, roughly 24% of them appearing once. This same sample was also part of a study on T cells of mothers and their children. According to that study: A few healthy Caucasian mothers gave samples, and so did their six children.

This clonotype originated in a boy between 10 and 17 years old in good health. Sequenced material: blood.

The CDR3 is CSAIQGAGGKNIQYF. CDR3 nucleotides: TGCAGTGCTATACAGGGGGCAGGAGGCAAAAACATTCAGTACTTC. The genes are TRBV20-1 and TRBJ2-4, with 9 bases aligning to TRBD1. The CDR3 contains 15 residues. Germline lookup yields CDR1 DFQATT and CDR2 SNEGSKA (reference sequence). V shed 4 bases, J shed 3 bases, and the junction held 7 bases outside the gene matches.